One T cell receptor (beta chain) is described in this entry. There is no known antigen for this receptor. Base quality data are lacking; no much larger clone is found one base away. The data stem from a study of cytomegalovirus exposure and HLA in healthy donors (dated by TCRdb to the late 2010s). For the wider study: An earlier analysis of a few hundred of the donors reported 276 Gb of sequence data and 117 million unique TCR beta sequences obtained from roughly 180 million T cells. A separate validation cohort of some 130 different subjects was used in addition to the roughly 700-subject first cohort. In a later genetic analysis, genome-wide SNP genotypes for about three fifths of the 666 donors were used, and that subset was treated as a discovery cohort. Donor age, sex, ethnicity and CMV serostatus were collected together with the repertoire data. The number of typed donors differed by locus: about 629-640 for A, B, C, DRB1 and DQB1; about 520 for DQA1; roughly 600 for DPA1; and some 470 for DPB1. An early release covering just under 650 HLA-typed donors comprised approximately 290 gigabases of sequencing data and approximately 80 million unique TCR sequences. Using immunosequencing, the study profiled T cell repertoires from some 670 subjects and related those repertoires to cytomegalovirus serostatus. Both class I and class II loci were covered by HLA typing, at four-digit resolution. An earlier analysis of 587 of the donors used high-throughput TCR beta sequencing to judge whether each TCR beta V gene segment behaved as functional or pseudogenic. Because of strong linkage in the cohort, roughly five DR-DQ haplotypes were treated as single units for association and clustering. Among around 400 genotyped donors of the cohort, an average of approximately 220,000 unique TCR beta nucleotide sequences was sequenced per donor, of which about 19% were non-productive. Rather than using new phenotypic data, the later analysis identified candidate immune exposures from TCR beta sequences and from how often those sequences occurred across donors. All discovery cohort repertoires had been generated on a single sequencing platform. In a later analysis, previously published TCR beta repertoires from hundreds of donors were re-analyzed and high-resolution HLA genotyping was added so that TCR occurrence patterns could be studied. To predict cytomegalovirus infection status, the study brought together high-throughput TCR immunosequencing, statistical association of individual TCRs with disease status, and machine learning. Of the 300 to 500 genotyped donors, over 80% were placed in the genetic ancestry cluster associated with self-reported Caucasian donors. The study aimed to test whether signatures of past pathogen exposure could be identified by cataloging public T cell receptors.

The CDR3 numbers 16 residues from cysteine through phenylalanine. Just the 48-base CDR3 DNA is kept, in frame starting at base 1. CDR1 and CDR2 were assigned from the germline V gene as SNHLY and FYNNEI. Libraries were built with the immunoSEQ multiplex PCR assay. For the multiplex PCR, a mixture combining 60 forward primers for TCR Vbeta segments and 13 reverse primers for TCR Jbeta segments was used. The CDR3 region of rearranged TCR beta genes was amplified from genomic DNA by a multiplex PCR assay. The Illumina HiSeq System was used to sequence the amplified TCR beta libraries as 87-base-pair reads. Regarding the original processing steps: A later analysis counted some 74 million unique TCR beta chains across the 600 to 850 repertoires, and around 9.9 million of these chains were shared by at least two donors. Raw reads were error-corrected and collapsed into unique sequences with a nearest-neighbor algorithm that merged closely related sequences to remove PCR and sequencing errors. V, D and J gene segments were assigned by aligning CDR3 sequences to IMGT reference sequences. For a sequence to be retained, a match of at least six nucleotides was required to both a V gene segment and a J gene segment. Rearrangements were classified as productive when the CDR3 lacked stop codons and remained in frame with V and J, and all other rearrangements were classified as non-productive. Following IMGT convention, CDR3 was defined as the stretch from the second conserved V-encoded cysteine up to the conserved J-encoded phenylalanine. Sequences without an unambiguous match to a single V gene segment were excluded from the earlier analysis of several hundred of the donors. In an earlier analysis of 587 of the donors, V segments were called functional above 56.7% productive rearrangements and were called segregating when the between-donor standard deviation exceeded 5%. A statistical classification framework was built to diagnose cytomegalovirus status from the catalog of TCR beta chain sequences. In a later analysis, TCR nucleotide sequences were compared against IMGT/GENE-DB human TR gene sequences so that V and J genes could be assigned. A later analysis assigned CDR3 sequences and most-parsimonious VDJ recombination scenarios with the TCRdist pipeline. In a later analysis, each TCR beta chain was defined by its CDR3 amino acid sequence together with its V-gene family, and reads lacking a unique V-gene family were excluded. A later analysis removed 550 to 650 highly shared, low-generation-probability nucleotide sequences to deal with suspected cross-contamination and a sequencing artifact. For each public chain, a later analysis derived a clonal expansion index from normalized ranks of inferred template counts within each repertoire. In a later analysis, generation probabilities were computed with a VDJ recombination model fitted to out-of-frame rearrangements, and the resulting probabilities were checked against IGoR. A later analysis scored TCR-TCR, TCR-HLA and TCR-CMV co-occurrence with hypergeometric tests, applying a repertoire-size bias correction to TCR pairs. A later analysis estimated false discovery rates by permuting HLA or CMV assignments 20 times. In a later analysis, co-occurring TCRs were grouped using DBSCAN, with TCRdist sequence similarity added in when clustering inside HLA-allele-positive subsets. Repertoires with fewer than 30,000 or more than 120,000 public chains, plus five repertoires with anomalous nucleotide sharing, were excluded from co-occurrence clustering. TCRdb mirrors the immuneACCESS table, restricted to in-frame sequences. Some clones are absent from its copies; in checked studies, under half trace to an unresolved V gene, and the reason for the others is unknown. That table is the source of V, J and clone size, and D and trimming were worked out from the DNA. Within this sample are approximately 220,000 clones, with over 60% of them counted one time only. The ten largest make up 1.5% to 2% of the sample.

What the research found in general, with its limitations: Presence/absence analyses assumed roughly uniform sequencing depth across donors, an assumption that may not hold. A further reported finding was that TCR beta sequences accurately predicted the HLA-A and HLA-B alleles for most subjects in the first cohort. Across donors, most TCR sequences were observed very rarely, whereas some public TCRs were present in many individuals. When HLA alleles, especially DR and DQ, strongly co-occurred, attributing TCR associations to individual alleles was difficult. According to the authors, the approach could potentially be generalized to other disease states and immunological phenotypes. In an earlier analysis of approximately 590 of the donors, most TCR beta V segments were observed in productive rearrangements about 87% or about 30% of the time, broadly matching IMGT annotations. In vitro tests confirmed that a few of the cytomegalovirus-associated TCR beta chains recognize cytomegalovirus antigens. Correlated functional status among segregating V segments might reflect linkage disequilibrium, but an unknown experimental factor could not be ruled out. A total of fewer than 200 TCR beta chains were listed by the study as associated with cytomegalovirus. Several of the top co-occurrence clusters appeared to be linked to parvovirus B19, influenza, CMV and Epstein-Barr virus, according to a later analysis. Because counts were too low, some 17 rarely observed V segments, including chromosome 9 orphons, were excluded from the earlier analysis of around 640 of the donors. In a later analysis, the rate of TCR association differed among HLA loci, with DRB1 alleles having the most associated TCRs and HLA-C alleles having the fewest. Compared with equally common non-associated chains, HLA-associated TCR beta chains in a later analysis were more clonally expanded and had lower generation probabilities. A cluster of highly shared sequence variants was judged likely to be a technical artifact of the sequencing pipeline. In this cohort, only TCR beta chains were sequenced, and detectable features were limited by the absence of alpha or paired-chain data. HLA typing was unavailable for some donors at each locus, so association tests used only the typed subset. A later genetic analysis associated a missense DCLRE1C variant with V-gene and J-gene trimming of TCR beta chains, and an independent cohort replicated the association. The classifier was reported to diagnose cytomegalovirus status with high specificity and sensitivity in both the original cohort and the validation cohort. The only immune exposure information available for the cohort was CMV serostatus. According to a later analysis, most CMV-associated TCR beta chains appeared to be HLA-restricted, and the HLA associations seemed to be driven largely by CMV exposure. Because the 87-base-pair reads could not distinguish some IMGT-functional V segments, including TRBV6-2 and TRBV6-3, those segments were excluded. In a later analysis, more than 15,000 TCR beta sequences were associated with specific HLA alleles at a false discovery rate of 0.05. In a later genetic analysis, fewer N-insertions in productive TCRs were reported among donors in an Asian-associated ancestry cluster than the roughly 640-donor mean.

In total, approximately 700 healthy bone marrow donors made up the cohort. At the time of sampling, every cohort member was nominally healthy, though immune exposures that went unrecorded were likely present. The donor tested CMV seronegative and was one of the 352 seronegative cohort members. A peripheral blood sample was provided by each donor, and peripheral blood mononuclear cells were used for TCR beta sequencing. Genomic DNA was extracted from the blood cell samples with the Qiagen DNeasy Blood Extraction Kit. The V and J segments used are TRBV2 and TRBJ2-2; matching of 6 bases hints at TRBD1 as the D gene. The sample comprised PBMCs. The receptor comes from a young man in good health and CMV-seronegative. The CDR3 region: CASGVGGGLNTGELFF. In nucleotides, the sequence is TGTGCGAGTGGCGTAGGGGGTGGGCTAAACACCGGGGAGCTGTTTTTT. Outside the CDR3, residues come from the reference TRBV2 and TRBJ2-2 proteins, so the full variable domain is: EPEVTQTPSHQVTQMGQEVILRCVPISNHLYFYWYRQILGQKVEFLVSFYNNEISEKSEIFDDQFSVERPDGSNFTLKIRSTKLEDSAMYFCASGVGGGLNTGELFFGEGSRLTVL.